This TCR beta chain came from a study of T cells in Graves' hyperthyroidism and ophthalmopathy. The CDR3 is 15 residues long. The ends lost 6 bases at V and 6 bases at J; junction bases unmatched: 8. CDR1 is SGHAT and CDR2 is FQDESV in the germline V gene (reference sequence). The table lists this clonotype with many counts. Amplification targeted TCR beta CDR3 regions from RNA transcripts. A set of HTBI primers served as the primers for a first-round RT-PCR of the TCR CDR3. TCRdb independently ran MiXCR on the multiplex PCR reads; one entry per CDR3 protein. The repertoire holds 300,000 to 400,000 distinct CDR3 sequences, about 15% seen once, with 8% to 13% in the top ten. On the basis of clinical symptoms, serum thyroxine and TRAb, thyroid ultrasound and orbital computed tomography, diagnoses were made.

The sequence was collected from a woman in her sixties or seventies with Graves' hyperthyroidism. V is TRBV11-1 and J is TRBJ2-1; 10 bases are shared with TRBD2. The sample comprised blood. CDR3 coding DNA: TGTGCCAGCAGACATGAACTAGCGGGATCCAATGAGCAGTTCTTC. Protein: CASRHELAGSNEQFF. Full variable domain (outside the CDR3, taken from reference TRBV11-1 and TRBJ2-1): EAEVAQSPRYKITEKSQAVAFWCDPISGHATLYWYRQILGQGPELLVQFQDESVVDDSQLPKDRFSAERLKGVDSTLKIQPAELGDSAMYLCASRHELAGSNEQFFGPGTRLTVL.